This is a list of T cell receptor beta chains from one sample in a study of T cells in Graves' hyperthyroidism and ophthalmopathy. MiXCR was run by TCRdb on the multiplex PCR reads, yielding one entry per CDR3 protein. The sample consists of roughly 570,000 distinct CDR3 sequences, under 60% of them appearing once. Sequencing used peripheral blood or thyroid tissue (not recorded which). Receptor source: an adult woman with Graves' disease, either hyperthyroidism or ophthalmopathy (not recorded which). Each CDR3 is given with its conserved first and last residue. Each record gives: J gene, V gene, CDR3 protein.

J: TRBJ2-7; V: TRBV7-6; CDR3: CASSLEEPGTGLYEQYF
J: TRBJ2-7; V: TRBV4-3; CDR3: CASSQGKGRESPLGVQYF
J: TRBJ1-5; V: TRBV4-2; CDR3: CASSQEWNRGRQPQHF
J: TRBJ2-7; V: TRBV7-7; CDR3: CASSPRLSHEQYF
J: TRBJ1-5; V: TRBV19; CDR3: CASSISGLNQPQHF
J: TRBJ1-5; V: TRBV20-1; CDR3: CSARSLFGTVSNQPQHF
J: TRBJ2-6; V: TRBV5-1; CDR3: CASSFTGRSGANVLTF
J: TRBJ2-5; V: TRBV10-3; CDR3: CAIKEGQGLMETQYF
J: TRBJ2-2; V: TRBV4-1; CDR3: CASSQTGPYTAGELFF
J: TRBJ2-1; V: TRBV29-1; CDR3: CSVEDSRDEQFF
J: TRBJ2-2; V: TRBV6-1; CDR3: CASTGLAGGPGVGELFF